This T cell receptor beta chain was identified during a study of T-cell reconstitution after alpha-beta-depleted transplantation in children. This sample's TCRbeta library carried unique molecular identifier barcodes. TCRdb ran MiXCR on the PCR reads and lists one entry per CDR3 protein. The sample carries about 280,000 distinct CDR3 sequences, under 14% recorded once. This clonotype has at least ten counts. Its antigen is currently unknown. Overall study results and limits: Once a year had passed after transplant, T-cell counts and diversity came mostly from newly produced T cells. Where some patients showed high TCRbeta diversity at day 60, it came from recipient T cells and thymic progenitors that had survived.

V lost 5 bases and J lost 1, with 14 bases in between. The CDR3 extends over 16 amino acids. Per germline, CDR1 SEHNR and CDR2 FQNEAQ (reference sequence). The starting material was peripheral blood, obtained 180 days after TCRalphabeta/CD19-depleted stem cell transplant. This TCR came from a male patient aged 2-15 years who had a stem cell transplant for chronic granulomatous disease, so the T cells may come from the graft donor. The V gene is TRBV7-9, the J gene TRBJ2-2, with D maybe TRBD1 (6 bases). The DNA for the CDR3 is TGTGCCAGCAGCCCTCCCGGGACACTGAACACCGGGGAGCTGTTTTTT. Translated, it gives CASSPPGTLNTGELFF. Using reference TRBV7-9 and TRBJ2-2 for the parts outside the CDR3, the full variable domain is DTGVSQNPRHKITKRGQNVTFRCDPISEHNRLYWYRQTLGQGPEFLTYFQNEAQLEKSRLLSDRFSAERPKGSFSTLEIQRTEQGDSAMYLCASSPPGTLNTGELFFGEGSRLTVL.